The clone carrying this T cell receptor beta chain was seen many times. The target antigen is unknown. The data derive from a study of read filtering for tumor transcriptome and immune sequencing. Study as a whole: Among patients, 17 to 20 were male and about 15 female, aged about 45 to 80 (mean around 66). RNA-seq yielded only about 75 to 1,400 TCR reads, IR-seq about 3.5 to 11 million. Study-wide results and caveats: Correlation between methods rose after single-read clonotypes were removed.

Every patient had bone marrow sampled while the disease was active. From 350 to 500 ng of RNA, a library with molecular barcoded alpha/delta and beta/gamma adaptors was made. TCRdb independently ran MiXCR on the reads; one entry per CDR3 protein. In the table there are some 120,000 distinct CDR3 sequences, 13% of which are singletons. The CDR3 spans 14 residues. J lost 4 bases, V lost 7 bases, and 9 bases had no gene match. Germline assignment: CDR1 MNHNS and CDR2 SASEGT. V and J are TRBV6-1 and TRBJ2-5; 7 bases are a match to TRBD1. The TCR originated in a donor aged 40 or older with multiple myeloma. The sequenced sample was a population of CD138-negative cells sorted from bone marrow. The CDR3 bases are TGTGCCAGCACCCCGGGACAGAGTTTAGAGACCCAGTACTTC. It specifies CASTPGQSLETQYF.